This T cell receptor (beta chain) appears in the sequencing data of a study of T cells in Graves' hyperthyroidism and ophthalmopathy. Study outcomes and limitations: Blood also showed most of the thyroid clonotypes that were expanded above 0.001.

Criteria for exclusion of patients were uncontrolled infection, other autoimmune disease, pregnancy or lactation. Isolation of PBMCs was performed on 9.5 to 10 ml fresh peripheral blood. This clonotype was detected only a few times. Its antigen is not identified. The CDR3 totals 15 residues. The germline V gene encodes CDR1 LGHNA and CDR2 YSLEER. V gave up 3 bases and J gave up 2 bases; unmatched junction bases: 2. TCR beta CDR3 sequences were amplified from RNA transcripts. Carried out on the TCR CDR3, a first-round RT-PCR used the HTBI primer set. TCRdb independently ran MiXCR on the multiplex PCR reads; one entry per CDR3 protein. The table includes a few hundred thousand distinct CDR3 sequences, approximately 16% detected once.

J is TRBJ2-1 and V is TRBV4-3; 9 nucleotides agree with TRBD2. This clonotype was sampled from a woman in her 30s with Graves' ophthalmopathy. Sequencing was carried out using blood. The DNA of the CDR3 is TGCGCCAGCAGCCATAGGACTAGCGCCTACAATGAGCAGTTCTTC. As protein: CASSHRTSAYNEQFF.